This T cell receptor beta chain comes out of a study of neoadjuvant nivolumab and ipilimumab in lung cancer. The wider study: Nivolumab 3 mg/kg was given days 1, 15 and 29, plus ipilimumab 1 mg/kg day 1 in combination.

Generated by immunoSEQ multiplex PCR, the TCRdb table keeps only in-frame clones and is missing some. This table holds tens of thousands of clones, 80% to 90% found once. The V segment lost 3 bases and the J segment 5 bases; nucleotides outside the gene matches: 3. This CDR3 contains 14 residues. Germline CDR1 and CDR2: SEHNR and FQNEAQ (reference sequence). Whole-study results and caveats: Only two of four nivolumab-treated tumors gained richness and clonality by surgery. Compared with tumor-adjacent uninvolved lung, resected tumors showed greater richness and clonality. A small number of samples were TCR sequenced.

A remark on this clone: Its matching antigen is unknown.

The V call is TRBV7-9, the J call TRBJ1-2; 10 bases match TRBD1. This material consisted of peripheral blood, taken before neoadjuvant nivolumab, alone or with ipilimumab. This sequence originates from an adult with non-small cell lung cancer. The CDR3 region is CASSLVGQGYGYTF. The CDR3 DNA reads as TGTGCCAGCAGCTTGGTGGGACAGGGGTATGGCTACACCTTC.